Below are 17 T cell receptor beta chains sequenced from a single sample in a study of response to subunit inactivated influenza vaccine. TCRdb ran MiXCR on the RT-PCR reads and lists one entry per CDR3 protein. The profile shows 530,000 or so distinct CDR3 sequences, 14% of them singletons. Specimen: PBMCs from blood, collected 11 to 12 days after vaccination. The receptors originated from a man between 50 and 59 years old who received an inactivated influenza vaccine.

As DNA, the CDR3 is TGTGCCAGCAGCACCTACAGGGGCCCAACCCTTCAGCAGTTCTTC. Translated, it gives CASSTYRGPTLQQFF. The chain joins TRBV7-8 to TRBJ2-1; 7 bases match TRBD1. Germline CDR1 SGHVS, CDR2 FQNEAQ. V gave up 5 bases and J gave up 11 bases; unmatched junction bases: 15. The CDR3 is made up of 15 amino acids.

The chain combines TRBV6-2 or TRBV6-3 with TRBJ2-4; either TRBD1 or TRBD2 may fit D (5 bases each). V lost 4 bases to trimming and J lost 9 bases, with 19 bases between them. This CDR3 region has 15 residues. CDR1 is MNHEY and CDR2 is SVGEGT in the germline V gene. The CDR3 region is CASSFSSGALGIQYF. Here the CDR3 DNA reads TGTGCCAGCAGTTTCTCTTCCGGGGCGCTCGGCATTCAGTACTTC.

The chain carries TRBV20-1 and TRBJ1-3; weak D call: TRBD1 (6 bases). The V end was cut by 8 bases, the J end by 0 bases, with 14 bases between. CDR3 size: 14 residues. CDR1 and CDR2 (germline): DFQATT, SNEGSKA (reference sequence). The chain's CDR3 is CSINRALSGNTIYF. Here the CDR3 DNA reads TGCAGTATTAACAGGGCCCTCTCTGGAAACACCATATATTTT.

This clonotype showed up just a few times. The chain combines TRBV18 with TRBJ2-3, with 7 nucleotides matching TRBD1. The CDR3 runs to 14 residues. Losses at the gene ends were 7 bases for V and 2 bases for J; bases not matched to a gene: 6. Germline V CDR1 and CDR2: KGHSH, LQKENI. The CDR3 nucleotides read TGTGCCAGCTTGCCGGACAGGACCACAGATACGCAGTATTTT. It translates to CASLPDRTTDTQYF.

The V and J genes are TRBV27 and TRBJ2-7, with D possibly TRBD2 on 5 matching bases. The CDR3 extends over 13 amino acids. V lost 4 bases, J lost 6 bases, and 13 bases lay in between. Looked up from germline, CDR1 is MNHEY and CDR2 is SMNVEV (reference sequence). Here the CDR3 reads CASSSPAEGEQYF. CDR3 nucleotides: TGTGCCAGCAGTTCCCCGGCCGAGGGCGAGCAGTACTTC.

The sample holds many counts of this clonotype. This chain connects TRBV20-1 to TRBJ2-1; a weak D match, TRBD1 (6 bases). CDR3 length equals 17 residues. Trimming shortened V by 0 bases and J by 1 base, and 16 bases separated the two germline ends. Germline V gives CDR1 DFQATT, CDR2 SNEGSKA (reference sequence). The CDR3: CSARDRDGTRSYNEQFF. The CDR3 DNA reads TGCAGTGCTAGAGACCGGGACGGGACAAGATCCTACAATGAGCAGTTCTTC.

This clonotype showed up just a few times. The chain combines TRBV27 with TRBJ2-2; D possibly corresponds to TRBD2 (6 bases). Per germline, CDR1 MNHEY and CDR2 SMNVEV (reference sequence). The CDR3 covers 14 residues. V lost 5 bases to trimming and J lost 6 bases, with 13 bases between them. Written as DNA, the CDR3 is TGTGCCAGCAGTCAATCAACTAGCTCCGGGGAGCTGTTTTTT. Protein product: CASSQSTSSGELFF.

The sample holds many counts of this clonotype. The chain links TRBV12-3 or TRBV12-4 to TRBJ2-3; D may correspond to TRBD1 or TRBD2 (5 bases each). Between the trimmed V and J ends, which lost 5 bases and 6 bases, there was a span of 9 bases. The CDR3 contains 12 residues. In nucleotides, the CDR3 is TGTGCCAGCAGTCGGGGCCGGGATACGCAGTATTTT. This codes for CASSRGRDTQYF.

This clonotype was counted only a few times. The CDR3: CASSAGLGEQYF. The CDR3 DNA reads TGTGCCAGCAGTGCAGGGCTGGGCGAGCAGTACTTC. The chain combines TRBV2 with TRBJ2-7, with a weak D call TRBD1 (5 bases). CDR1 SNHLY and CDR2 FYNNEI come from the germline V gene. V shed 4 bases and J shed 6 bases, with 10 bases lying between them. The CDR3 runs 12 residues.

The chain carries TRBV6-4 and TRBJ2-1; 7 positions match TRBD2. Trimming at V came to 0 bases and at J to 5 bases, leaving 7 bases not matched to a gene. The germline V gene has CDR1 MRHNA and CDR2 SNTAGT. CDR3 length equals 16 residues. CDR3: CASSDSGRGNNNEQFF. CDR3 in DNA: TGTGCCAGCAGTGACTCTGGGCGGGGGAATAACAATGAGCAGTTCTTC.

The chain links TRBV5-1 to TRBJ2-7; TRBD2 agrees at 7 bases. The junction had 11 bases not matched to a gene; V was cut back by 6 bases and J by 5 bases. The CDR3 length is 14 residues. The germline V gene has CDR1 SGHRS and CDR2 YFSETQ. CDR3 loop: CASMPQASGHEQYF. CDR3 in DNA: TGCGCCAGCATGCCCCAAGCTAGCGGACACGAGCAGTACTTC.

Only a few counts were recorded for this clonotype. The rearrangement uses TRBV24-1 and TRBJ2-2, with D perhaps matching TRBD2 (5 bases). Germline assignment: CDR1 KGHDR and CDR2 SFDVKD. Trimming removed 5 bases from V and 1 base from J, with 7 bases in between. This CDR3 spans 14 amino acids. The CDR3 DNA is TGTGCCACCAGTGGACGGGGGAACACCGGGGAGCTGTTTTTT. Residues: CATSGRGNTGELFF.

The chain combines TRBV6-2 or TRBV6-3 with TRBJ2-1; 7 bases match TRBD1. Germline V gene data show CDR1 as MNHEY and CDR2 as SVGEGT. J lost 2 bases, V lost 7 bases, and 8 bases had no gene match. The CDR3 loop spans 15 amino acids. The CDR3 reads CASKERQGTYNEQFF. The CDR3 DNA sequence: TGTGCCAGCAAAGAAAGACAGGGAACCTACAATGAGCAGTTCTTC.

The chain recombines TRBV24-1 with TRBJ2-5, with D perhaps matching TRBD1 (5 bases). This CDR3 contains 15 residues. Germline CDR1 KGHDR, CDR2 SFDVKD. Trimming took off 4 bases at V and 0 bases at J, with 11 bases between the two ends. CDR3 amino acids: CATSEKQGNQETQYF. Here the CDR3 DNA reads TGTGCCACCAGTGAGAAGCAGGGCAACCAAGAGACCCAGTACTTC.

This rearrangement joins TRBV20-1 to TRBJ1-5; 7 nucleotides match TRBD1. Germline loops: CDR1 DFQATT, CDR2 SNEGSKA (reference sequence). Trimming removed 6 bases from V and 7 bases from J; junction bases left unmatched: 12. The CDR3 runs to 14 residues. CDR3 sequence: CSAGTADTWQPQHF. The CDR3 nucleotides read TGCAGTGCAGGGACAGCCGATACATGGCAGCCCCAGCATTTT.

Many counts were recorded for this clonotype. The genes are TRBV20-1 and TRBJ2-3; 10 positions agree with TRBD2. The ends lost 7 bases at V and 6 bases at J; junction bases unmatched: 7. Germline V lookup: CDR1 DFQATT, CDR2 SNEGSKA (reference sequence). There are 13 residues in the CDR3. The CDR3 region is CSVQRGGGDTQYF. CDR3 nucleotide sequence: TGCAGTGTACAGCGGGGGGGTGGTGATACGCAGTATTTT.

This clonotype showed up many times. This chain's CDR3 is CATSRDSGGSGYNEQFF. The DNA of the CDR3 is TGTGCCACCAGCAGAGATTCGGGGGGCTCGGGCTACAATGAGCAGTTCTTC. V is TRBV15 and J is TRBJ2-1; possible D gene TRBD2, 7 bases. Germline values: CDR1 LNHNV, CDR2 YYDKDF (reference sequence). V shed 0 bases and J shed 3 bases, with 15 bases lying between them. This CDR3 contains 17 residues.